The rows below give T cell receptor beta chains drawn from one sample of a study of blood T cell repertoires in COVID-19. Sequencing was performed with immunoSEQ multiplex PCR; in TCRdb, only in-frame clones are kept and a portion is missing. Here the sample spans fewer than 300,000 clones, 83% being singletons. The specimen sequenced was peripheral blood. These receptors all come from a woman in her 70s with active or convalescent COVID-19. The CDR3 runs from the conserved cysteine through the conserved F or W. A D gene is named only where the DNA matches it firmly. Where a row states a size, it is once, few, many or the class of an expanded clone; other rows omit it.

j_call clone_size d_call v_call cdr3_nt cdr3_aa
TRBJ1-6 few TRBD1 TRBV2 TGTGCCACCGACGCCTCTGGGGCAGGGGGAAGTTCACCCCTCCACTTT CATDASGAGGSSPLHF
TRBJ1-5 NA NA TRBV15 TGTGCCACCAGCAGAGTACCTAGAAACAATCAGCCCCAGCATTTT CATSRVPRNNQPQHF
TRBJ1-3 NA NA TRBV27 TGTGCCAGCAGTTTATCGGCAGGGCTAAACACCATATATTTT CASSLSAGLNTIYF
TRBJ2-1 once TRBD2 TRBV4-2 TGTGCCAGCAGCCAAGATCCCGGGCGGACTAGCGGAGAGCAGTTCTTC CASSQDPGRTSGEQFF
TRBJ1-2 NA NA TRBV29-1 TGCAGCGTTGAAGGGACAGCGGACTATGGCTACACCTTC CSVEGTADYGYTF
TRBJ2-1 NA TRBD2 TRBV11-3 TGTGCCAGCAGCTTCGGCGGGGGAGGAACCTACAATGAGCAGTTCTTC CASSFGGGGTYNEQFF
TRBJ2-7 NA NA TRBV6-5 TGTGCCAGCAGTTACTTCCTAGGATCCGAGCAGTACTTC CASSYFLGSEQYF
TRBJ1-4 NA NA TRBV9 TGTGCCAGCAGCGCACGGTCGAGCGAAAAACTGTTTTTT CASSARSSEKLFF
TRBJ2-1 NA TRBD1 TRBV7-9 TGTGCCAGCAGCTTAGGGACAGGATTAAATGAGCAGTTCTTC CASSLGTGLNEQFF
TRBJ2-7 NA NA TRBV30 TGTGCCTGGAGCCAACAGCTACGGGAGCAGTACTTC CAWSQQLREQYF
TRBJ2-2 NA NA TRBV5-1 TGCGCCAGCAGCTATTCCACGGTAGGGGAGCTGTTTTTT CASSYSTVGELFF
TRBJ1-2 NA NA TRBV5-1 TGCGCCAGCAGTTTTATGCCAGCCGGGACAAGGGCATTATGGGGCTACACCTTC CASSFMPAGTRALWGYTF
TRBJ2-3 NA NA TRBV7-2 TGTGCCAGCAGCTTATATGGGGGCAGGATCGCAGATACGCAGTATTTT CASSLYGGRIADTQYF
TRBJ2-2 NA TRBD2 TRBV5-1 TGCGCCAGCAGCTGGACTAGCGGGTCCCCAAACGGGGAGCTGTTTTTT CASSWTSGSPNGELFF
TRBJ2-7 NA TRBD1 TRBV29-1 TGCAGCGTAGGACAGGGGTCCTCCTACGAGCAGTACTTC CSVGQGSSYEQYF
TRBJ1-2 few NA TRBV6-1 TGTGCCAGCAGTGAAGCCAGGGACACTCCAACGCCGTTCTATGGTTACACCTTC CASSEARDTPTPFYGYTF
TRBJ1-3 NA NA TRBV20-1 TGCAGTGCTAGTCTCCAGGGCCCTGGAAACACCATATATTTT CSASLQGPGNTIYF
TRBJ2-1 NA NA TRBV28 TGTGCCAGCAGTGAGGGAGGCTCCTACAATGAGCAGTTCTTC CASSEGGSYNEQFF
TRBJ2-7 NA TRBD1 TRBV10-2 TGCGCCAGCAGTGAGCCGGGGACAGGGGACCCCTACGAGCAGTACTTC CASSEPGTGDPYEQYF
TRBJ1-1 NA NA TRBV10-3 TGTGCCATCAGTGGAGTAGGGGGCACTGAAGCTTTCTTT CAISGVGGTEAFF
TRBJ1-1 NA TRBD1 TRBV2 TGTGCCAGCAGGCAGAGGGACAGGGGCGGTAGAGCTTTCTTT CASRQRDRGGRAFF
TRBJ1-6 NA TRBD1 TRBV6-2/TRBV6-3 TGTGCCAGCAGTTTTACAGGGGGCATTTCACCCCTCCACTTT CASSFTGGISPLHF
TRBJ2-5 NA TRBD2 TRBV3-1/TRBV3-2 TGTGCCAGCAGCCGGCGGGGGACTGCGTACCAAGAGACCCAGTACTTC CASSRRGTAYQETQYF